The entry below gives a single T cell receptor (beta chain) sequence along with its context. Its cognate antigen is unknown. The source of the sample is a study of graft-versus-host responses after intestinal transplantation. V lost 0 bases and J lost 4; bases outside the gene matches: 14. Germline CDR1 and CDR2: SGHRS and YFSETQ. The CDR3 is made up of 19 amino acids. TCRdb keeps only in-frame clones here, not all; method: immunoSEQ multiplex PCR. This table holds tens of thousands of clones, approximately 95% found once. The source of this sequence is a human donor who was the organ donor for an intestinal transplant. The rearrangement joins TRBV5-1 to TRBJ1-4, with 8 bases that match TRBD1. The input for sequencing was unstimulated CD8+ T cells sorted from spleen or lymph node cells, taken before transplant. The CDR3 DNA follows: TGCGCCAGCAGCTTGGCCTGCTTGATATGGGACAGGATTAATGAAAAACTGTTTTTT. Its protein product is CASSLACLIWDRINEKLFF.